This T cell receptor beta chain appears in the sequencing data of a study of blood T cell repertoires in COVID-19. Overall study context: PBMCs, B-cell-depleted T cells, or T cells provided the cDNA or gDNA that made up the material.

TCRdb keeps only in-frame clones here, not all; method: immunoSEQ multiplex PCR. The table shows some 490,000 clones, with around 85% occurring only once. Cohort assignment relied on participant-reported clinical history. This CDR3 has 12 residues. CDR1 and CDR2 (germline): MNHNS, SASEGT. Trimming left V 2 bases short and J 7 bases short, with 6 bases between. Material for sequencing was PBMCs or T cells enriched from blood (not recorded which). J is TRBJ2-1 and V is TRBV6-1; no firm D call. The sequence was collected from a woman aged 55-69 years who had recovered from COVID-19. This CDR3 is CASSEMRNEQFF. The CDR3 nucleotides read TGTGCCAGCAGTGAAATGAGGAATGAGCAGTTCTTC.